These T cell receptor beta chains were read from a single sample in a study of CD8 T cells in Susac syndrome. TCRdb independently ran MiXCR on the immunoSEQ multiplex PCR reads; one entry per CDR3 protein. The table lists about 170,000 distinct CDR3 sequences, approximately 95% of them singletons. Sample: CD4+ T cells from PBMCs. These receptors were obtained from a human donor with Susac syndrome. Both conserved end residues are part of each CDR3. Fields, in order: D gene, V gene, clone size, J gene, CDR3 protein, CDR3 DNA. D genes are given only for firm matches. The size field is filled for only some rows; it gives once, few, many or a size class.

d_gene: TRBD1
v_gene: TRBV12-3/TRBV12-4
abundance: -
j_gene: TRBJ1-4
CDR3aa: CASRGLGTAEKLFF
CDR3nt: TGTGCCAGCAGAGGGTTGGGGACAGCTGAAAAACTGTTTTTT

d_gene: -
v_gene: TRBV2
abundance: -
j_gene: TRBJ1-3
CDR3aa: CASRLQGRMDTIYF
CDR3nt: TGTGCCAGCAGATTACAGGGTCGTATGGACACCATATATTTT

d_gene: TRBD1
v_gene: TRBV7-9
abundance: -
j_gene: TRBJ2-7
CDR3aa: CASTQTGGLYEQYF
CDR3nt: TGTGCCAGCACCCAAACAGGGGGTCTCTACGAGCAGTACTTC

d_gene: -
v_gene: TRBV28
abundance: -
j_gene: TRBJ2-5
CDR3aa: CASSEGLTQYF
CDR3nt: TGTGCCAGCAGTGAGGGCCTTACCCAGTACTTC

d_gene: -
v_gene: TRBV18
abundance: once
j_gene: TRBJ2-1
CDR3aa: CASSPGGRVSYNEQFF
CDR3nt: TGTGCCAGCTCACCGGGGGGACGAGTATCCTACAATGAGCAGTTCTTC

d_gene: -
v_gene: TRBV9
abundance: -
j_gene: TRBJ1-4
CDR3aa: CASSPKDDIYEKLFF
CDR3nt: TGTGCCAGCAGCCCTAAAGACGACATTTATGAAAAACTGTTTTTT

d_gene: TRBD1
v_gene: TRBV30
abundance: -
j_gene: TRBJ1-5
CDR3aa: CAWRGQGEPQHF
CDR3nt: TGTGCCTGGAGGGGACAGGGGGAGCCCCAGCATTTT

d_gene: TRBD1
v_gene: TRBV29-1
abundance: -
j_gene: TRBJ1-2
CDR3aa: CSVVAGRRDRARSGYTF
CDR3nt: TGCAGCGTTGTCGCGGGTCGAAGGGACAGGGCCAGAAGTGGCTACACCTTC

d_gene: -
v_gene: TRBV5-1
abundance: -
j_gene: TRBJ2-5
CDR3aa: CASSGDGTQETQYF
CDR3nt: TGCGCCAGCAGCGGGGACGGAACCCAAGAGACCCAGTACTTC

d_gene: -
v_gene: TRBV12-3/TRBV12-4
abundance: -
j_gene: TRBJ2-3
CDR3aa: CASSPGSDTQYF
CDR3nt: TGTGCCAGCAGTCCAGGGTCCGATACGCAGTATTTT

d_gene: -
v_gene: TRBV30
abundance: -
j_gene: TRBJ1-2
CDR3aa: CAWRERGSYGYTF
CDR3nt: TGTGCCTGGAGGGAGAGGGGGTCCTATGGCTACACCTTC

d_gene: -
v_gene: TRBV28
abundance: -
j_gene: TRBJ1-1
CDR3aa: CASSETGIEAFF
CDR3nt: TGTGCCAGCAGTGAGACCGGGATAGAAGCTTTCTTT

d_gene: TRBD1
v_gene: TRBV29-1
abundance: once
j_gene: TRBJ1-3
CDR3aa: CSVDRGNTIYF
CDR3nt: TGCAGCGTGGACAGGGGAAACACCATATATTTT

d_gene: -
v_gene: TRBV10-3
abundance: -
j_gene: TRBJ1-1
CDR3aa: CAISEARTEAFF
CDR3nt: TGTGCCATCAGTGAGGCGCGGACTGAAGCTTTCTTT

d_gene: TRBD2
v_gene: TRBV29-1
abundance: -
j_gene: TRBJ2-1
CDR3aa: CSVPGLGVDEQFF
CDR3nt: TGCAGCGTCCCGGGACTAGGGGTCGATGAGCAGTTCTTC

d_gene: TRBD2
v_gene: TRBV7-3
abundance: -
j_gene: TRBJ2-5
CDR3aa: CASSLHGGRGQETQYF
CDR3nt: TGTGCCAGCAGCTTACACGGCGGGAGGGGGCAAGAGACCCAGTACTTC

d_gene: TRBD2
v_gene: TRBV4-3
abundance: -
j_gene: TRBJ2-1
CDR3aa: CASSQEGPAGGLFF
CDR3nt: TGCGCCAGCAGCCAAGAAGGGCCAGCGGGGGGGCTGTTCTTC

d_gene: -
v_gene: TRBV4-3
abundance: -
j_gene: TRBJ1-3
CDR3aa: CASSQVASGNTIYF
CDR3nt: TGCGCCAGCAGCCAAGTGGCCTCTGGAAACACCATATATTTT

d_gene: -
v_gene: TRBV6-5
abundance: -
j_gene: TRBJ2-3
CDR3aa: CASSYSTGTSTDTQYF
CDR3nt: TGTGCCAGCAGTTACTCGACCGGGACTTCCACAGATACGCAGTATTTT

d_gene: -
v_gene: TRBV20-1
abundance: -
j_gene: TRBJ2-4
CDR3aa: CSAVQILAKNIQYF
CDR3nt: TGCAGTGCTGTACAGATACTAGCCAAAAACATTCAGTACTTC

d_gene: -
v_gene: TRBV28
abundance: -
j_gene: TRBJ2-5
CDR3aa: CASSPLRSGETQYF
CDR3nt: TGTGCCAGCAGCCCCTTAAGGAGCGGGGAGACCCAGTACTTC

d_gene: -
v_gene: TRBV3-1
abundance: -
j_gene: TRBJ2-3
CDR3aa: CASSQDTTGASTDTQYF
CDR3nt: TGTGCCAGCAGCCAAGATACGACGGGGGCTAGCACAGATACGCAGTATTTT

d_gene: -
v_gene: TRBV18
abundance: -
j_gene: TRBJ2-5
CDR3aa: CASSQGGAYQETQYF
CDR3nt: TGTGCCAGCTCCCAAGGCGGTGCGTACCAAGAGACCCAGTACTTC

d_gene: -
v_gene: TRBV11-1
abundance: -
j_gene: TRBJ2-4
CDR3aa: CASSGPLAKNIQYF
CDR3nt: TGTGCCAGCAGCGGACCGTTAGCCAAAAACATTCAGTACTTC

d_gene: TRBD1
v_gene: TRBV20-1
abundance: -
j_gene: TRBJ2-7
CDR3aa: CSARKGQGTYEQYF
CDR3nt: TGCAGTGCTAGAAAGGGACAGGGGACCTACGAGCAGTACTTC

d_gene: -
v_gene: TRBV5-4
abundance: -
j_gene: TRBJ2-5
CDR3aa: CASSLEASKETQYF
CDR3nt: TGTGCCAGCAGCTTGGAGGCTAGCAAAGAGACCCAGTACTTC

d_gene: TRBD1
v_gene: TRBV14
abundance: -
j_gene: TRBJ1-6
CDR3aa: CASSHGRDRGRRDSPLHF
CDR3nt: TGTGCCAGCAGCCATGGTCGGGACAGGGGGCGTCGAGATTCACCCCTCCACTTT

d_gene: -
v_gene: TRBV28
abundance: -
j_gene: TRBJ1-1
CDR3aa: CASSFIAVQVTEAFF
CDR3nt: TGTGCCAGCAGTTTCATCGCAGTTCAGGTCACTGAAGCTTTCTTT

d_gene: -
v_gene: TRBV20-1
abundance: -
j_gene: TRBJ2-5
CDR3aa: CSARLVLETQYF
CDR3nt: TGCAGTGCAAGACTAGTTTTGGAGACCCAGTACTTC

d_gene: TRBD1
v_gene: TRBV6-1
abundance: once
j_gene: TRBJ2-7
CDR3aa: CASSLTSGQAYSYEQYF
CDR3nt: TGTGCCAGCAGCCTCACCTCGGGACAGGCCTACTCCTACGAGCAGTACTTC

d_gene: TRBD1
v_gene: TRBV6-1
abundance: -
j_gene: TRBJ2-3
CDR3aa: CASTQSRGLADTQYF
CDR3nt: TGTGCCAGCACCCAATCCAGGGGGTTGGCAGATACGCAGTATTTT

d_gene: TRBD1
v_gene: TRBV29-1
abundance: -
j_gene: TRBJ2-7
CDR3aa: CSVAGQDFYEQYF
CDR3nt: TGCAGCGTTGCGGGACAGGATTTCTACGAGCAGTACTTC

d_gene: -
v_gene: TRBV6-5
abundance: -
j_gene: TRBJ2-2
CDR3aa: CASSYWFRSGSSGELFF
CDR3nt: TGTGCCAGCAGTTACTGGTTTCGGTCGGGAAGTTCCGGGGAGCTGTTTTTT

d_gene: TRBD2
v_gene: TRBV9
abundance: -
j_gene: TRBJ2-3
CDR3aa: CASSDTPGLASDTQYF
CDR3nt: TGTGCCAGCAGCGATACTCCGGGACTAGCATCCGATACGCAGTATTTT

d_gene: TRBD1
v_gene: TRBV29-1
abundance: -
j_gene: TRBJ1-2
CDR3aa: CSVKGTGQTYGYTF
CDR3nt: TGCAGCGTGAAAGGGACAGGTCAGACTTATGGCTACACCTTC

d_gene: -
v_gene: TRBV3-1
abundance: -
j_gene: TRBJ1-1
CDR3aa: CASSSMGGMNTEAFF
CDR3nt: TGTGCCAGCAGCTCCATGGGGGGTATGAACACTGAAGCTTTCTTT

d_gene: -
v_gene: TRBV9
abundance: once
j_gene: TRBJ2-2
CDR3aa: CASSVSTGELFF
CDR3nt: TGTGCCAGCAGCGTATCAACCGGGGAGCTGTTTTTT

d_gene: -
v_gene: TRBV15
abundance: -
j_gene: TRBJ1-5
CDR3aa: CATSRRETSKNQPQHF
CDR3nt: TGTGCCACCAGCAGAAGAGAGACATCAAAGAATCAGCCCCAGCATTTT

d_gene: -
v_gene: TRBV30
abundance: once
j_gene: TRBJ2-1
CDR3aa: CAWSRRGTPLYNEQFF
CDR3nt: TGTGCCTGGAGCAGAAGAGGGACCCCCCTCTACAATGAGCAGTTCTTC

d_gene: TRBD1
v_gene: TRBV12-3/TRBV12-4
abundance: once
j_gene: TRBJ2-7
CDR3aa: CASSLQGAAYEQYF
CDR3nt: TGTGCCAGCAGTTTACAGGGGGCGGCCTACGAGCAGTACTTC

d_gene: -
v_gene: TRBV29-1
abundance: -
j_gene: TRBJ1-1
CDR3aa: CSVEEAYGAFF
CDR3nt: TGCAGCGTTGAAGAGGCGTATGGGGCTTTCTTT

d_gene: TRBD1
v_gene: TRBV2
abundance: once
j_gene: TRBJ1-5
CDR3aa: CASRTGGSQPQHF
CDR3nt: TGTGCCAGCAGAACAGGGGGCAGTCAGCCCCAGCATTTT

d_gene: -
v_gene: TRBV20-1
abundance: -
j_gene: TRBJ1-5
CDR3aa: CSAIQGTNQPQHF
CDR3nt: TGCAGTGCTATCCAGGGTACCAATCAACCCCAGCATTTT

d_gene: TRBD2
v_gene: TRBV5-6
abundance: -
j_gene: TRBJ2-2
CDR3aa: CASSPRGGAGTGELFF
CDR3nt: TGTGCCAGCAGCCCTCGCGGGGGGGCCGGGACCGGGGAGCTGTTTTTT

d_gene: -
v_gene: TRBV30
abundance: -
j_gene: TRBJ2-1
CDR3aa: CAWSPGYEQFF
CDR3nt: TGTGCCTGGAGTCCGGGCTATGAGCAGTTCTTC

d_gene: -
v_gene: TRBV5-4
abundance: -
j_gene: TRBJ1-1
CDR3aa: CASSLVPGSNTEAFF
CDR3nt: TGTGCCAGCAGCTTGGTGCCAGGGTCGAACACTGAAGCTTTCTTT

d_gene: -
v_gene: TRBV29-1
abundance: -
j_gene: TRBJ2-7
CDR3aa: CSVRDSPDWGEYF
CDR3nt: TGCAGCGTCCGGGACAGCCCTGATTGGGGGGAGTACTTC

d_gene: -
v_gene: TRBV20-1
abundance: few
j_gene: TRBJ1-2
CDR3aa: CSARGGNYGYTF
CDR3nt: TGCAGTGCTAGGGGGGGGAACTATGGCTACACCTTC